These 32 T cell receptor beta chains were all obtained from the same sample, sequenced in a study of regulatory T cells in long-lasting Graves disease. HTBI primers from iRepertoire and Arm-PCR of CDR3 regions yielded the TCR beta libraries. One entry per CDR3 protein results from TCRdb running MiXCR on the multiplex PCR reads. Altogether about 220,000 distinct CDR3 sequences are present, less than 20% being singletons, with the ten largest covering 12%. Time point reported: newly diagnosed GD, antithyroid drugs for less than 3 months. RNA isolated from PBMCs was used to make the TCR library. This same sample was also part of a study on T cells in Graves' hyperthyroidism and ophthalmopathy.

Sequencing used peripheral blood mononuclear cells (PBMCs), obtained at new diagnosis, from a patient treated with antithyroid drugs. These receptors originate from a woman younger than 45 with Graves disease.

In this sample, this clonotype turned up many times. This chain uses TRBV11-2 with TRBJ2-1; the D call may be TRBD1 or TRBD2 (5 bases each). The CDR3 runs 15 residues. Germline-derived CDR1 and CDR2 are SGHAT and FQNNGV. The V end lost 3 bases, the J end lost 2 bases, and 11 bases lay between the germline ends. The CDR3 coding sequence is TGTGCCAGCAGCTTTTACGGGGCAGCCTACAATGAGCAGTTCTTC. Its protein is CASSFYGAAYNEQFF.

The chain combines TRBV7-2 with TRBJ2-3; no firm D call. Germline CDR1 and CDR2: SGHTA and FQGNSA. The V end was cut by 11 bases, the J end by 2 bases, with 14 bases between. The CDR3 runs to 13 residues. The CDR3 DNA follows: TGTGCCGTCCCTCGGGCTTTCACAGATACGCAGTATTTT. Residues: CAVPRAFTDTQYF.

This clonotype came up many times. V is TRBV28 and J is TRBJ2-7; no clear D. This CDR3 region has 17 residues. Per the germline V gene, CDR1 is MDHEN and CDR2 is SYDVKM. Trimming took 6 bases from V and 3 from J, leaving 24 bases between them. This chain's CDR3 is CASRRIGRTTGDYEQYF. CDR3 bases: TGTGCCAGCAGGAGAATTGGACGGACGACTGGGGACTACGAGCAGTACTTC.

This clonotype was counted ten times or more. V is TRBV28 and J is TRBJ2-7; no definite D call. The germline V gene encodes CDR1 MDHEN and CDR2 SYDVKM. This CDR3 contains 14 residues. Trimming pared 2 bases from V and 3 bases from J, leaving 11 bases between. The CDR3 spells CASSLGIRFYEQYF. The CDR3 DNA reads TGTGCCAGCAGTTTAGGGATCCGGTTCTACGAGCAGTACTTC. Complete variable domain (other parts from reference TRBV28 and TRBJ2-7): DVKVTQSSRYLVKRTGEKVFLECVQDMDHENMFWYRQDPGLGLRLIYFSYDVKMKEKGDIPEGYSVSREKKERFSLILESASTNQTSMYLCASSLGIRFYEQYFGPGTRLTVT.

In this sample, this clonotype turned up many times. The rearrangement joins TRBV7-9 to TRBJ1-5; possible D gene TRBD1, 5 bases. V lost 4 bases and J lost 3, with 16 bases in between. CDR3 length: 16 amino acids. Per germline, CDR1 SEHNR and CDR2 FQNEAQ (reference sequence). Written as DNA, the CDR3 is TGTGCCAGCAGCTCCAGTCTGACAGAAACCAATCAGCCCCAGCATTTT. Translating it yields CASSSSLTETNQPQHF. Complete variable domain (other parts from reference TRBV7-9 and TRBJ1-5): DTGVSQNPRHKITKRGQNVTFRCDPISEHNRLYWYRQTLGQGPEFLTYFQNEAQLEKSRLLSDRFSAERPKGSFSTLEIQRTEQGDSAMYLCASSSSLTETNQPQHFGDGTRLSIL.

This clonotype has more than one count but fewer than ten. Just one base apart from a much larger clone, this may be a read error. The missing conserved phenylalanine or tryptophan at the end of this CDR3 makes a read error likely. The rearrangement joins TRBV29-1 to TRBJ1-2; D unresolved. Germline V gives CDR1 SQVTM, CDR2 ANQGSEA. The germline V and J ends were trimmed by 7 bases and 7 bases, with 13 bases remaining between them. CDR3 length: 11 amino acids. CDR3 bases: TGCAGCGCAACCGCGTTAGGTGGCTACACCCTC. Translation gives CSATALGGYTL.

A remark on this clonotype: A far larger clone lies a single base away; this is likely a read error. The chain has TRBV28 and TRBJ1-1; TRBD1 might be the D (6 bases). This CDR3 spans 14 amino acids. Trimming shortened V by 7 bases and J by 0 bases, and 12 bases separated the two germline ends. Germline V gives CDR1 MDHEN, CDR2 SYDVKM. DNA of the CDR3: TGTGCCAGCAATAGACAGGCAATGAACACTGAAGCTTTCTTT. It codes for CASNRQAMNTEAFF.

CDR3 DNA sequence: TGTGCCAGCAACCCCGACAGGGGGCTGGATACTGAAGCTTTCTTT. It translates to CASNPDRGLDTEAFF. The genes are TRBV28 and TRBJ1-1; 10 bases line up with TRBD1. Germline CDR1 and CDR2: MDHEN and SYDVKM. CDR3 length: 15 amino acids. With V trimmed by 7 bases and J by 5 bases, 10 bases remained unmatched. The whole variable domain, filled in from reference TRBV28 and TRBJ1-1, reads DVKVTQSSRYLVKRTGEKVFLECVQDMDHENMFWYRQDPGLGLRLIYFSYDVKMKEKGDIPEGYSVSREKKERFSLILESASTNQTSMYLCASNPDRGLDTEAFFGQGTRLTVV.

A word on this clonotype: A far larger clone is one base from this, pointing to a likely read error. This chain uses TRBV6-2 or TRBV6-3 with TRBJ2-5, with 9 positions matching TRBD2. Germline lookup yields CDR1 MNHEY and CDR2 SVGEGT. The length of the CDR3 is 15 residues. J lost 4 bases, V lost 5 bases, and 8 bases had no gene match. In nucleotides, the CDR3 is TGTGCCAGCAGTCTGAGCGGGAGGACACGAGAGACCCAGTACTTC. This translates into CASSLSGRTRETQYF.

The rearrangement links TRBV6-5 to TRBJ1-5; D uncertain. The CDR3 extends over 12 amino acids. Deletions cut 0 bases from V and 6 bases from J, with 3 bases between. CDR1 and CDR2 from the germline V gene are MNHEY and SVGAGI. This chain's CDR3 is CASSYSGQPQHF. The CDR3 DNA reads as TGTGCCAGCAGTTACTCTGGTCAGCCCCAGCATTTT.

This clonotype was counted ten times or more. The CDR3 bases are TGTGCCAGCAGCTCCCAGAGGACAACTAATGAAAAACTGTTTTTT. Translating it yields CASSSQRTTNEKLFF. J is TRBJ1-4 and V is TRBV11-2; D is unresolved. CDR1 and CDR2 from the germline V gene are SGHAT and FQNNGV. The CDR3 is 15 amino acids. V gave up 4 bases and J gave up 0 bases, with 9 bases separating them.

In its sample, this clonotype was seen a few times. The chain employs TRBV20-1 and TRBJ2-1; 16 bases align to TRBD2. The germline CDR1 and CDR2 sequences are DFQATT and SNEGSKA (reference sequence). The CDR3 extends over 15 amino acids. The V and J ends lost 1 base and 9 bases, in that order; junction bases with no gene match: 3. CDR3 sequence: CSARAGTSGGGEQFF. The CDR3 DNA reads TGCAGTGCTAGAGCCGGGACTAGCGGGGGGGGTGAGCAGTTCTTC.

This clonotype was picked up many times. The chain joins TRBV4-1 to TRBJ2-1, with 9 bases identical to TRBD2. V lost 3 bases to trimming and J lost 7 bases; unmatched junction nucleotides: 13. Germline-derived CDR1 and CDR2 are MGHRA and YSYEKL. This CDR3 contains 17 residues. The chain's CDR3 is CASSQPSGTSLSNEQFF. The CDR3 coding sequence is TGCGCCAGCAGCCAGCCCTCCGGGACTAGCCTCTCTAATGAGCAGTTCTTC.

V usage is TRBV10-1 and J usage is TRBJ2-1, with TRBD2 identical over 8 bases. J lost 3 bases, V lost 1 base, and 5 bases had no gene match. This CDR3 spans 16 amino acids. The germline CDR1 and CDR2 sequences are WNHNN and SYGVQD (reference sequence). The DNA for the CDR3 is TGCGCCAGCAGTGAGTACGGACGGGAGGGCTACAATGAGCAGTTCTTC. Translated, it gives CASSEYGREGYNEQFF.

The table lists this clonotype with many counts. The rearrangement uses TRBV30 and TRBJ1-2; D remains unclear. There are 11 residues in the CDR3. In germline, CDR1 is GTSNPN, CDR2 SVGIG (reference sequence). The V gene lost 1 base and the J gene lost 9 bases, with 9 bases spanning the gap. The CDR3 bases are TGTGCCTGGAGTGATGTAGTAAGCTACACCTTC. As protein: CAWSDVVSYTF.

With respect to this clonotype: One base separates it from a far larger clone, so it is likely a read error. The rearrangement uses TRBV2 and TRBJ2-3, with a weak D call TRBD1 (6 bases). The DNA end favors TRBJ1-1, so the J call may be wrong. The CDR3 totals 13 residues. Germline V gene lookup returns CDR1 SNHLY and CDR2 FYNNEI. This CDR3 reads CASRTRGSTEAFF. The CDR3 bases are TGTGCCTCCCGGACCAGGGGCAGCACTGAAGCTTTCTTT.

This clonotype was detected ten times or more. The chain has TRBV20-1 and TRBJ2-7, with D tentatively TRBD2 (6 bases). Trimming removed 5 bases at V and 0 bases at J, with 17 bases between. CDR3 length equals 15 residues. CDR1 DFQATT and CDR2 SNEGSKA come from the germline V gene (reference sequence). The chain's CDR3 is CSASNAGTVSYEQYF. Here the CDR3 DNA reads TGCAGTGCTTCTAACGCGGGGACCGTCTCCTACGAGCAGTACTTC.

This clonotype was observed many times. CDR3 protein: CASSSLPTGISGYTF. CDR3 nucleotide sequence: TGTGCCAGCAGTTCCCTACCTACAGGGATAAGCGGCTACACCTTC. The chain joins TRBV28 to TRBJ1-2, with D tentatively TRBD1 (6 bases). The CDR3 spans 15 residues. Trimming cost V 4 bases and J 8 bases, with 20 bases left between them. CDR1 and CDR2 from the germline V gene are MDHEN and SYDVKM.

This clonotype was counted at least ten times. The rearrangement uses TRBV24-1 and TRBJ2-1, with a tentative D call TRBD2 (5 bases). Trimming took 3 bases from V and 5 from J, leaving 13 bases between them. The CDR3 is 15 amino acids. Germline V gene sequence: CDR1 KGHDR, CDR2 SFDVKD. In DNA, the CDR3 is TGTGCCACCAGTGATCCCCTAGCCGGGAACAATGAGCAGTTCTTC. This sequence encodes CATSDPLAGNNEQFF.

The table lists this clonotype with many counts. The chain employs TRBV30 and TRBJ1-5; TRBD1 might be the D (5 bases). Trimming took off 0 bases at V and 5 bases at J, with 14 bases between the two ends. Germline V gene sequence: CDR1 GTSNPN, CDR2 SVGIG (reference sequence). The CDR3 contains 15 residues. DNA for the CDR3: TGTGCCTGGAGTGTGGGCAGGGTGGACGATCAGCCCCAGCATTTT. As protein: CAWSVGRVDDQPQHF.

Many counts were recorded for this clonotype. The chain couples TRBV2 to TRBJ2-7; TRBD1 aligns across 9 bases. V lost 6 bases to trimming and J lost 5 bases; unmatched junction nucleotides: 5. The CDR3 consists of 13 residues. The V gene's germline CDR1 is SNHLY and CDR2 FYNNEI. The CDR3 DNA follows: TGTGCCAGCAGGCTACAGGGGGCCGACGAGCAGTACTTC. It translates to CASRLQGADEQYF.

This clonotype was recorded at least ten times. The chain carries TRBV30 and TRBJ1-5; D may be TRBD1 (5 bases). Deletions cut 4 bases from V and 3 bases from J, with 10 bases between. This CDR3 is built from 13 residues. Germline V CDR1 and CDR2: GTSNPN, SVGIG (reference sequence). In DNA form, the CDR3 reads TGTGCCTGGAAAGCAGGGTTCAATCAGCCCCAGCATTTT. This codes for CAWKAGFNQPQHF.

The sample holds many counts of this clonotype. The chain couples TRBV14 to TRBJ2-7; D is unclear. Germline V gene data show CDR1 as SGHDN and CDR2 as FVKESK. V was cut by 0 bases and J by 6 bases, with 9 bases left in between. CDR3 length equals 13 residues. The CDR3 DNA reads as TGTGCCAGCAGCCAAGAGGCAGGCACCGAGCAGTACTTC. It specifies CASSQEAGTEQYF.

This clonotype has ten or more counts. The chain is built from TRBV3-1 and TRBJ2-3; 8 bases match TRBD1. Per the germline V gene, CDR1 is LGHDT and CDR2 is YNNKEL (reference sequence). This CDR3 is 15 amino acids long. V shed 5 bases, J shed 3 bases, and the junction held 7 bases outside the gene matches. CDR3 DNA: TGTGCCAGCAGCGACAACGACAGGGGAACAGATACGCAGTATTTT. This translates into CASSDNDRGTDTQYF.

This clonotype was seen more than once but under ten times. Possible read error: a much larger clone is one base away. The chain has TRBV5-5 and TRBJ1-6; 7 positions agree with TRBD1. Looked up from germline, CDR1 is SGHKS and CDR2 is YYEKEE (reference sequence). The CDR3 spans 16 residues. CDR3 loop: CASSLRDSHNNSPLNF. The CDR3 DNA sequence: TGTGCCAGCAGCCTCCGGGACAGCCACAATAATTCACCCCTCAACTTT.

This clonotype was detected ten times or more. This sequence joins TRBV12-3 or TRBV12-4 and TRBJ2-3; D assignment may be TRBD1 or TRBD2 (6 bases each). CDR3 length: 16 amino acids. V lost 6 bases to trimming and J lost 3 bases, with 19 bases between them. The CDR3: CASSPLTGAQTDTQYF. Here the CDR3 DNA reads TGTGCCAGCAGCCCTTTAACGGGGGCACAGACAGATACGCAGTATTTT.

In its sample, this clonotype was seen many times. The chain recombines TRBV2 with TRBJ2-5; D might be TRBD1 (5 bases). The CDR3 is made up of 13 amino acids. From germline, CDR1 is SNHLY and CDR2 FYNNEI. V shed 5 bases and J shed 5 bases, with 12 bases lying between them. CDR3 loop: CASSPGNRETQYF. The CDR3 DNA reads as TGTGCCAGCAGTCCAGGGAATCGGGAGACCCAGTACTTC.

The chain couples TRBV6-5 to TRBJ1-5; D gene ambiguous. The germline CDR1 and CDR2 sequences are MNHEY and SVGAGI. Trimming pared 4 bases from V and 1 base from J, leaving 5 bases between. The CDR3 covers 13 residues. The CDR3 DNA is TGTGCCAGCAGTTCGGTGAGCAATCAGCCCCAGCATTTT. Translation gives CASSSVSNQPQHF.

This clonotype occurred once. This CDR3 is CASSLNVTAFF. The CDR3 DNA is TGTGCCAGCAGCTTGAACGTGACAGCTTTCTTT. The chain employs TRBV5-5 and TRBJ1-1; D is uncertain. This CDR3 contains 11 residues. Germline CDR1 and CDR2: SGHKS and YYEKEE (reference sequence). The ends were cut back, 1 base at V and 10 bases at J, with 8 bases in the middle.

This clonotype was observed at least ten times. A junction end diverges from the germline sequence, so it may reflect a read error. The chain recombines TRBV5-1 with TRBJ2-3; 10 bases agree with TRBD1. The CDR3 covers 15 residues. Germline V gives CDR1 SGHRS, CDR2 YFSETQ. CDR3 bases: TGTGCCAGCAGCATATTCGGGACAGGGGCAGATACGCAGTATTTT. The encoded protein is CASSIFGTGADTQYF.

A word on this clonotype: With a far larger clone one base away, a read error is the likely cause. The chain couples TRBV5-1 to TRBJ2-7; D is perhaps TRBD1 or TRBD2 (5 bases each). The germline CDR1 and CDR2 sequences are SGHRS and YFSETQ. CDR3 length equals 15 residues. CDR3 protein: CAGSLAGGATYEQYF. The CDR3 DNA reads TGTGCCGGCAGCTTAGCTGGGGGAGCAACATACGAGCAGTACTTC.

This clonotype was detected many times. The rearrangement joins TRBV4-1 to TRBJ1-2; D not certain. Germline values: CDR1 MGHRA, CDR2 YSYEKL. The V end lost 2 bases, the J end lost 10 bases, and 17 bases lay between the germline ends. This CDR3 has 14 residues. DNA of the CDR3: TGCGCCAGCAGCCAATTAATCCCGGCCCGGGTCTACACCTTC. Translation: CASSQLIPARVYTF.